This T cell receptor beta chain comes out of a study of cytomegalovirus exposure and HLA in healthy donors. Study-wide results and limits: Researchers catalogued around 150 TCR beta chains as cytomegalovirus-associated. The classifier, whose performance was assessed in both the original and validation cohorts, reportedly diagnosed cytomegalovirus status with high specificity and sensitivity. In the roughly 130 validation repertoires, a later analysis found that first-cohort TCR clusters tended to co-occur.

TCRdb keeps only in-frame clones here, not all; method: immunoSEQ multiplex PCR. The sample has around 150,000 clones; 85% to 90% are singletons. The donors were part of the roughly 120-subject validation cohort, which stood apart from the roughly 670-subject first cohort. The CDR3 is made up of 16 amino acids. The germline CDR1 and CDR2 sequences are MDHEN and SYDVKM. Deletions cut 4 bases from V and 0 bases from J, with 13 bases between. This clone was detected a few times. Its antigen is currently unknown. The sequence came from a man between 18 and 35 years old in good health and CMV-seronegative. The gene calls are TRBV28 and TRBJ1-5, with D possibly matching TRBD1 (5 bases). Specimen: PBMCs. CDR3 in DNA: TGTGCCAGCAGTTCGCCGACAGTAGATAGCAATCAGCCCCAGCATTTT. Its translation is CASSSPTVDSNQPQHF.